The entry below describes one TCR beta chain. 60 Vbeta and 13 Jbeta primers were used in PCR. Libraries were prepared by immunoSEQ multiplex PCR; TCRdb keeps only in-frame clonotypes and omits some of them. The table has approximately 160,000 clones, 77% seen once. These data originate in a study of cytomegalovirus exposure and HLA in healthy donors. With 0 bases removed from V and 4 bases from J, the gap between germline ends came to 11 bases. Germline V CDR1 and CDR2: MNHEY, SVGAGI. The CDR3 spans 15 residues. The V gene is TRBV6-5, the J gene TRBJ2-3; TRBD2 is a possible D gene (7 bases). The source is a male donor in good health and CMV-seropositive. Sequences were obtained from PBMCs. The CDR3 is CASSYSVGGPDTQYF. CDR3 DNA: TGTGCCAGCAGTTACTCGGTGGGGGGGCCAGATACGCAGTATTTT.